A single sample is the source of the 29 T cell receptor beta chains below, sequenced in a study of blood T cell repertoires in COVID-19. TCRdb's copy holds only in-frame clones and misses some; the assay was immunoSEQ multiplex PCR. The sample carries some 150,000 clones, around 84% recorded once. The source material was peripheral blood. These receptors came from a woman between 50 and 59 years old in a cohort sampled during active or convalescent COVID-19.

This clone was detected a few times. The chain has TRBV5-1 and TRBJ1-1; no definite D call. V was cut by 3 bases and J by 1 base, with 10 bases left in between. This CDR3 has 14 amino acids. Germline V CDR1 and CDR2: SGHRS, YFSETQ. CDR3 amino acids: CASSSGVGNTEAFF. The CDR3 DNA reads TGCGCCAGCAGCTCGGGAGTGGGGAACACTGAAGCTTTCTTT.

This clone showed up just a few times. J is TRBJ2-7 and V is TRBV12-5; 7 bases match TRBD1. Germline V gene sequence: CDR1 LGHNT, CDR2 FRNRAP. This CDR3 has 13 residues. The V segment lost 6 bases and the J segment 0 bases; nucleotides outside the gene matches: 2. In DNA, the CDR3 is TGTGCTAGTGGCCGGGACAGCTCCTACGAGCAGTACTTC. Its protein product is CASGRDSSYEQYF.

The sample holds a few counts of this clone. The genes are TRBV2 and TRBJ1-3; D may be TRBD1 (5 bases). The CDR3 totals 13 residues. The V and J ends lost 7 bases and 3 bases respectively, with 10 bases between them. Germline loops: CDR1 SNHLY, CDR2 FYNNEI. Here the CDR3 reads CASTTGIGNTIYF. CDR3 nucleotide sequence: TGTGCCAGCACCACAGGCATTGGAAACACCATATATTTT.

The chain employs TRBV19 and TRBJ2-7, with 8 bases lining up with TRBD1. This CDR3 has 15 residues. With V trimmed by 3 bases and J by 6 bases, 10 bases remained unmatched. Germline CDR1 and CDR2: LNHDA and SQIVND (reference sequence). CDR3 coding DNA: TGTGCCAGTAGTATCGGACAGGGATTGTTGCTCGAGCAGTACTTC. It codes for CASSIGQGLLLEQYF. Based on the CDR3 plus reference TRBV19 and TRBJ2-7, the full variable domain is DGGITQSPKYLFRKEGQNVTLSCEQNLNHDAMYWYRQDPGQGLRLIYYSQIVNDFQKGDIAEGYSVSREKKESFPLTVTSAQKNPTAFYLCASSIGQGLLLEQYFGPGTRLTVT.

The gene calls are TRBV28 and TRBJ1-3; D possibly corresponds to TRBD1 (5 bases). The germline V gene has CDR1 MDHEN and CDR2 SYDVKM. Trimming pared 6 bases from V and 0 bases from J, leaving 21 bases between. CDR3 length: 18 residues. The CDR3 reads CASRRYGWGGNSGNTIYF. The CDR3, as DNA: TGTGCCAGCAGGCGTTACGGTTGGGGGGGTAACTCTGGAAACACCATATATTTT.

This rearrangement joins TRBV7-3 to TRBJ2-2; a possible D gene is TRBD1 (6 bases). This CDR3 spans 13 amino acids. The V and J ends lost 5 bases and 6 bases respectively, with 10 bases between them. Germline V gives CDR1 SGHTA, CDR2 FQGTGA. Written as DNA, the CDR3 is TGTGCCAGCAGCAAGCACAGGGCCGGGGAGCTGTTTTTT. This gives the protein CASSKHRAGELFF.

The rearrangement joins TRBV7-2 to TRBJ2-1; D is perhaps TRBD2 (6 bases). The CDR3 length is 14 residues. V lost 1 base to trimming and J lost 8 bases, with 12 bases between them. Germline lookup yields CDR1 SGHTA and CDR2 FQGNSA. The CDR3 nucleotides are TGTGCCAGCAGCTTAGATCTAGCGAGAGATGAGCAGTTCTTC. This codes for CASSLDLARDEQFF.

V is TRBV30 and J is TRBJ1-1, with a possible D match to TRBD1 (5 bases). This CDR3 is built from 15 residues. The V and J ends lost 1 base and 4 bases respectively, with 16 bases between them. From germline, CDR1 is GTSNPN and CDR2 SVGIG (reference sequence). CDR3 region: CAWSAVRVGRTEAFF. DNA of the CDR3: TGTGCCTGGAGTGCAGTTCGTGTGGGGCGCACTGAAGCTTTCTTT.

This chain joins TRBV2 and TRBJ2-5; TRBD2 matches at 8 bases. Germline V lookup: CDR1 SNHLY, CDR2 FYNNEI. V was pared by 5 bases and J by 0 bases, with 5 bases of the junction left unmatched. This CDR3 is built from 15 residues. CDR3: CASSRLAPDQETQYF. The CDR3 bases are TGTGCCAGCAGTAGACTAGCGCCCGACCAAGAGACCCAGTACTTC.

The V gene is TRBV29-1, the J gene TRBJ1-1; D ambiguous. Trimming shortened V by 4 bases and J by 7 bases, and 10 bases separated the two germline ends. Germline assignment: CDR1 SQVTM and CDR2 ANQGSEA. This CDR3 has 11 residues. The CDR3 sequence is CSVGAAGEAFF. As DNA, the CDR3 is TGCAGCGTTGGGGCTGCGGGTGAAGCTTTCTTT.

The CDR3 DNA is TGCAGCGTTCGGGCTAGCTCTACTGGGGCCAACGTCCTGACTTTC. Translated, it gives CSVRASSTGANVLTF. The J gene is TRBJ2-6, the V gene TRBV29-1; TRBD2 is a possible D gene (5 bases). V lost 5 bases to trimming and J lost 2 bases, with 13 bases between them. Per the germline V gene, CDR1 is SQVTM and CDR2 is ANQGSEA. This CDR3 is built from 15 residues.

The chain uses TRBV7-8 and TRBJ2-2; weak D call: TRBD1 (7 bases). Germline V gene sequence: CDR1 SGHVS, CDR2 FQNEAQ. The CDR3 sequence is 18 residues long. V shed 1 base and J shed 0 bases, with 15 bases lying between them. CDR3 protein: CASSLDWGGTANTGELFF. As DNA, the CDR3 is TGTGCCAGCAGCTTAGACTGGGGCGGGACAGCGAACACCGGGGAGCTGTTTTTT.

The chain links TRBV6-5 to TRBJ2-7; D is unresolved. Between the trimmed V and J ends, which lost 6 bases and 0 bases, there was a span of 9 bases. There are 13 residues in the CDR3. The germline CDR1 and CDR2 sequences are MNHEY and SVGAGI. CDR3 DNA: TGTGCCAGCAGCCGACATGACTCCTACGAGCAGTACTTC. It specifies CASSRHDSYEQYF.

The J gene is TRBJ1-3, the V gene TRBV30; D not resolved. Trimming shortened V by 2 bases and J by 2 bases, and 13 bases separated the two germline ends. CDR1 is GTSNPN and CDR2 is SVGIG in the germline V gene (reference sequence). The CDR3 covers 15 residues. As DNA, the CDR3 is TGTGCCTGGAGTCGCGGAGATGACCCTGGAAACACCATATATTTT. Protein sequence: CAWSRGDDPGNTIYF.

The chain joins TRBV9 to TRBJ2-1; 12 bases fit TRBD2. CDR1 and CDR2 from the germline V gene are SGDLS and YYNGEE. This CDR3 spans 18 amino acids. The ends lost 3 bases at V and 8 bases at J; junction bases unmatched: 15. In DNA form, the CDR3 reads TGTGCCAGCAGCGATCCCACTAGCGGGGGGACCTCTTCCGATGAGCAGTTCTTC. Amino acid sequence: CASSDPTSGGTSSDEQFF.

The V and J genes are TRBV5-1 and TRBJ2-2; 7 bases align to TRBD1. Germline values: CDR1 SGHRS, CDR2 YFSETQ. With 6 bases clipped from V and 2 bases from J, the junction kept 13 bases outside the gene matches. The CDR3 contains 17 residues. The chain's CDR3 is CASTPRPGQINTGELFF. CDR3 DNA: TGCGCCAGCACACCCCGACCGGGACAGATAAACACCGGGGAGCTGTTTTTT.

The genes are TRBV7-9 and TRBJ1-1; 8 bases align to TRBD1. The V segment lost 6 bases and the J segment 0 bases; nucleotides outside the gene matches: 6. The CDR3 covers 15 residues. Per germline, CDR1 SEHNR and CDR2 FQNEAQ (reference sequence). The CDR3 loop reads CASRGQANMNTEAFF. CDR3 nucleotides: TGTGCCAGCAGGGGACAGGCGAACATGAACACTGAAGCTTTCTTT.

The V gene is TRBV21-1, the J gene TRBJ2-4; the D segment call TRBD1 is taken from the table without a DNA check. TRBV21-1 is deemed a pseudogene. There are 18 residues in the CDR3. The CDR3 nucleotides read TGTGCCAGCAGGTTGACTGGACAGTCAGGCTTAGCCAAAAACATTCAGTACTTC. It is translated as CASRLTGQSGLAKNIQYF.

Worth noting for this clone: This is likely a read error, given that the CDR3 carries no conserved phenylalanine or tryptophan at its end. The DNA is omitted, as the CDR3 cannot be located on it reliably, and the CDR3 follows TCRdb's listing. The rearrangement uses TRBV7-9 and TRBJ2-7; the D call in the table, TRBD2, was not verified against the DNA. CDR1 is SEHNR, CDR2 FQNEAQ, per germline (reference sequence). The CDR3 length equals 12 residues, ends included. The CDR3 is CASSLEVGRAAI.

Only a few counts were recorded for this clone. V usage is TRBV19 and J usage is TRBJ1-1, with 11 bases that match TRBD1. CDR1 and CDR2 from the germline V gene are LNHDA and SQIVND (reference sequence). Trimming at V came to 8 bases and at J to 0 bases, leaving 11 bases not matched to a gene. The CDR3 extends over 17 amino acids. The CDR3 DNA is TGTGCCAGTCGAACCGGGACAGGGGGTAGGATGAACACTGAAGCTTTCTTT. Its translation: CASRTGTGGRMNTEAFF.

The chain carries TRBV7-2 and TRBJ1-3; D remains ambiguous. This CDR3 is 18 amino acids long. Trimming removed 2 bases from V and 2 bases from J, with 19 bases in between. Germline V gene sequence: CDR1 SGHTA, CDR2 FQGNSA. CDR3 loop: CASSLNVWSQLPGNTIYF. CDR3 in DNA: TGTGCCAGCAGCTTAAATGTCTGGTCACAGCTACCTGGAAACACCATATATTTT.

This clone has only a few counts. The V call is TRBV7-3, the J call TRBJ2-2; 7 bases line up with TRBD2. CDR1 SGHTA and CDR2 FQGTGA come from the germline V gene. After removal of 1 base from V and 6 bases from J, the junction contained 5 bases not matched to a gene. The CDR3 loop spans 15 amino acids. This chain's CDR3 is CASSLSSGRAGELFF. The CDR3 DNA is TGTGCCAGCAGCTTAAGTTCGGGGAGGGCCGGGGAGCTGTTTTTT.

The rearrangement uses TRBV19 and TRBJ1-5; D may be TRBD1 (5 bases). Trimming took 6 bases from V and 3 from J, leaving 9 bases between them. The germline gives CDR1 LNHDA, CDR2 SQIVND (reference sequence). The CDR3 spans 13 residues. The CDR3: CASRQGFNQPQHF. DNA for the CDR3: TGTGCCAGTAGGCAGGGCTTCAATCAGCCCCAGCATTTT.

The J gene is TRBJ2-5, the V gene TRBV11-2, with TRBD1 identical over 8 bases. CDR3 length equals 15 residues. Germline loops: CDR1 SGHAT, CDR2 FQNNGV. Trimming cost V 7 bases and J 5 bases; bases outside gene matches: 12. The CDR3 DNA is TGTGCCAGCAACCCCACCGCAGGGGGCGCGGAGACCCAGTACTTC. It translates to CASNPTAGGAETQYF.

The rearrangement uses TRBV19 and TRBJ1-3, with 10 bases identical to TRBD1. CDR1 is LNHDA, CDR2 SQIVND, per germline (reference sequence). With V trimmed by 4 bases and J by 4 bases, 7 bases remained unmatched. The CDR3 is 16 residues long. CDR3 region: CASSRDRGLSGNTIYF. For the CDR3, the DNA is TGTGCCAGTAGTAGAGACAGGGGGCTTTCCGGAAACACCATATATTTT.

The rearrangement links TRBV7-9 to TRBJ1-1, with D perhaps TRBD1 (5 bases). The V gene lost 3 bases and the J gene lost 3 bases, with 14 bases spanning the gap. There are 15 residues in the CDR3. CDR1 is SEHNR and CDR2 is FQNEAQ in the germline V gene (reference sequence). CDR3 DNA: TGTGCCAGCAGCTTCAGGGCAGGTCGGGACACTGAAGCTTTCTTT. Translation gives CASSFRAGRDTEAFF. Full variable domain (remainder filled in from reference TRBV7-9 and TRBJ1-1): DTGVSQNPRHKITKRGQNVTFRCDPISEHNRLYWYRQTLGQGPEFLTYFQNEAQLEKSRLLSDRFSAERPKGSFSTLEIQRTEQGDSAMYLCASSFRAGRDTEAFFGQGTRLTVV.

This clone was counted once. The chain uses TRBV3-1 (or the pseudogene TRBV3-2) and TRBJ1-1; no reliable D call. V dropped 3 bases and J dropped 2 bases, with 7 bases sitting between them. The germline V gene encodes CDR1 LGHDT and CDR2 YNNKEL (reference sequence). This CDR3 has 13 amino acids. The CDR3 spells CASSHTVNTEAFF. CDR3 DNA: TGTGCCAGCAGCCACACAGTAAACACTGAAGCTTTCTTT.

The rearrangement links TRBV7-3 to TRBJ2-6, with 9 bases lining up with TRBD1. In germline, CDR1 is SGHTA, CDR2 FQGTGA. The CDR3 is made up of 17 amino acids. With 5 bases clipped from V and 3 bases from J, the junction kept 8 bases outside the gene matches. In DNA, the CDR3 is TGTGCCAGCAGCCTACAGGGGGCAGGGTTTGGGGCCAACGTCCTGACTTTC. It translates to CASSLQGAGFGANVLTF.

This rearrangement joins TRBV19 to TRBJ1-1; TRBD1 matches at 7 bases. CDR3 size: 15 residues. Per the germline V gene, CDR1 is LNHDA and CDR2 is SQIVND (reference sequence). V was pared by 5 bases and J by 2 bases, with 8 bases of the junction left unmatched. The CDR3 DNA reads TGTGCCAGTAGTCCCCGACAGGGTGTAAACACTGAAGCTTTCTTT. Protein product: CASSPRQGVNTEAFF.